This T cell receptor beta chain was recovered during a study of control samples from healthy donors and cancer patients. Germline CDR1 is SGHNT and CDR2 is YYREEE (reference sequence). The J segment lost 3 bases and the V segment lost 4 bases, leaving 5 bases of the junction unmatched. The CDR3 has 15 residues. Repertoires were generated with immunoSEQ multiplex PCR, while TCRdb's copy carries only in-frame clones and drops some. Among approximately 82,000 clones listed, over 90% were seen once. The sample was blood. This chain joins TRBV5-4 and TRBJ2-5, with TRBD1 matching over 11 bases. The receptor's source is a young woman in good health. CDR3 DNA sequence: TGTGCCAGCAGCGTTGTGGGACAGGGGGAAGAGACCCAGTACTTC. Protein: CASSVVGQGEETQYF.